One sample yielded the 17 T cell receptor beta chains listed below, sequenced in a study of blood T cell repertoires in COVID-19. Data came from immunoSEQ multiplex PCR; TCRdb stores just in-frame clones and leaves some out. Altogether roughly 300,000 clones are present, over 75% being singletons, with the ten largest covering about 14%. The specimen sequenced was peripheral blood. Receptors were obtained from a human donor in a cohort sampled during active COVID-19.

This chain joins TRBV27 and TRBJ1-2, with a weak D call TRBD1 (6 bases). The CDR3 is 12 residues long. Germline values: CDR1 MNHEY, CDR2 SMNVEV (reference sequence). V was trimmed by 5 bases and J by 6 bases, leaving 10 bases between them. CDR3 sequence (DNA): TGTGCCAGCAGTCCCACAGGGCATGGCTACACCTTC. Translation gives CASSPTGHGYTF.

The gene calls are TRBV7-9 and TRBJ2-7; maybe TRBD2 (6 bases). V was shortened by 5 bases and J by 4 bases, with 21 bases between the two germline ends. The CDR3 contains 16 residues. Germline V gene sequence: CDR1 SEHNR, CDR2 FQNEAQ (reference sequence). The CDR3 coding sequence is TGTGCCAGCAGCCCATGGAGAGGAGGGTCGGGGTACGAGCAGTACTTC. As protein: CASSPWRGGSGYEQYF.

This clone was recorded once. CDR3: CASSLLGGAKNIQYF. CDR3 nucleotide sequence: TGTGCCAGCAGCCTCCTCGGAGGGGCCAAAAACATTCAGTACTTC. The rearrangement joins TRBV7-2 to TRBJ2-4; a weak D match, TRBD2 (6 bases). The CDR3 has 15 amino acids. Trimming shortened V by 5 bases and J by 1 base, and 12 bases separated the two germline ends. The germline V gene has CDR1 SGHTA and CDR2 FQGNSA. The full variable domain, completed using reference TRBV7-2 and TRBJ2-4, is GAGVSQSPSNKVTEKGKDVELRCDPISGHTALYWYRQSLGQGLEFLIYFQGNSAPDKSGLPSDRFSAERTGGSVSTLTIQRTQQEDSAVYLCASSLLGGAKNIQYFGAGTRLSVL.

The V and J genes are TRBV9 and TRBJ1-5; 7 bases are shared with TRBD1. Losses at the gene ends were 4 bases for V and 1 base for J; bases not matched to a gene: 2. CDR1 SGDLS and CDR2 YYNGEE come from the germline V gene. The CDR3 loop spans 14 amino acids. For the CDR3, the DNA is TGTGCCAGCAGCCCGACAGGGAGCAATCAGCCCCAGCATTTT. It specifies CASSPTGSNQPQHF. Complete variable domain (other parts from reference TRBV9 and TRBJ1-5): DSGVTQTPKHLITATGQRVTLRCSPRSGDLSVYWYQQSLDQGLQFLIQYYNGEERAKGNILERFSAQQFPDLHSELNLSSLELGDSALYFCASSPTGSNQPQHFGDGTRLSIL.

This chain connects TRBV2 to TRBJ1-5; 7 nucleotides line up with TRBD1. The CDR3 runs 18 residues. CDR1 is SNHLY and CDR2 is FYNNEI in the germline V gene. With 5 bases clipped from V and 7 bases from J, the junction kept 20 bases outside the gene matches. CDR3 amino acids: CASSRDREGTLQGQPQHF. CDR3 coding DNA: TGTGCCAGCAGTCGCGACAGGGAAGGCACCCTTCAGGGGCAGCCCCAGCATTTT.

Points on this clone: The final CDR3 position lacks the conserved phenylalanine or tryptophan, pointing to a likely read error. The limits of the CDR3 on the DNA are not certain, so only TCRdb's listed CDR3 is given. The V and J genes are TRBV28 and TRBJ1-1; TRBD1 is the table's D call and was not checked against the DNA. With termini counted, the CDR3 has 13 amino acids. CDR1 MDHEN and CDR2 SYDVKM come from the germline V gene. CDR3 residues: CATLDPTGARISP.

The CDR3 DNA is TGTGCCAGCAGGTACTATCCCGCGGGGGACGGCATACCCCTCCACTTT. This encodes CASRYYPAGDGIPLHF. The J gene is TRBJ1-6, the V gene TRBV28, with D tentatively TRBD1 (5 bases). The CDR3 runs 16 residues. The V end was cut by 6 bases, the J end by 12 bases, with 24 bases between. CDR1 and CDR2 from the germline V gene are MDHEN and SYDVKM.

The chain couples TRBV5-4 to TRBJ1-2; possible D gene TRBD1, 5 bases. Germline assignment: CDR1 SGHNT and CDR2 YYREEE (reference sequence). This CDR3 is built from 13 residues. Trimming stripped 1 base from V and 4 bases from J, with 8 bases between. This chain's CDR3 is CASSLPGSYGYTF. CDR3 sequence (DNA): TGTGCCAGCAGCTTGCCAGGGTCCTATGGCTACACCTTC.

The chain recombines TRBV25-1 with TRBJ2-7; 10 bases are shared with TRBD1. V trimming: 8 bases; J trimming: 2 bases; junction bases outside the gene matches: 3. The length of the CDR3 is 13 residues. Germline V gene data show CDR1 as MGHDK and CDR2 as SYGVNS. The CDR3: CASRGQGAYEQYF. CDR3 DNA: TGTGCCAGCCGAGGACAGGGGGCCTACGAGCAGTACTTC.

This chain connects TRBV30 to TRBJ2-2; weak D call: TRBD1 (6 bases). Germline CDR1 reads GTSNPN; CDR2 reads SVGIG (reference sequence). This CDR3 has 17 amino acids. Deletions cut 2 bases from V and 1 base from J, with 17 bases between. CDR3 protein: CAWSSYYRVLNTGELFF. The CDR3 DNA reads TGTGCCTGGAGTTCATACTACAGGGTTTTGAACACCGGGGAGCTGTTTTTT. The full variable domain, rest sourced from reference TRBV30 and TRBJ2-2, is SQTIHQWPATLVQPVGSPLSLECTVEGTSNPNLYWYRQAAGRGLQLLFYSVGIGQISSEVPQNLSASRPQDRQFILSSKKLLLSDSGFYLCAWSSYYRVLNTGELFFGEGSRLTVL.

CDR3 bases: TGTGCCAGTATCGACAGGGGAGGGATGAACACTGAAGCTTTCTTT. Amino acids: CASIDRGGMNTEAFF. This chain uses TRBV19 with TRBJ1-1; 8 positions match TRBD1. The ends lost 7 bases at V and 0 bases at J; junction bases unmatched: 7. Germline V gene data show CDR1 as LNHDA and CDR2 as SQIVND (reference sequence). The CDR3 totals 15 residues.

This chain links TRBV5-1 with TRBJ2-3; tentative D call: TRBD2 (6 bases). The length of the CDR3 is 14 residues. Trimming cost V 6 bases and J 4 bases, with 15 bases left between them. Germline CDR1 reads SGHRS; CDR2 reads YFSETQ. The CDR3 coding sequence is TGCGCCAGCATGGATCAGGGAGGCGCAGATACGCAGTATTTT. This sequence encodes CASMDQGGADTQYF. Full variable domain (outside the CDR3, taken from reference TRBV5-1 and TRBJ2-3): KAGVTQTPRYLIKTRGQQVTLSCSPISGHRSVSWYQQTPGQGLQFLFEYFSETQRNKGNFPGRFSGRQFSNSRSEMNVSTLELGDSALYLCASMDQGGADTQYFGPGTRLTVL.

In this sample, this clone turned up many times. The rearrangement joins TRBV9 to TRBJ1-1; D remains unclear. The V gene lost 4 bases and the J gene lost 7 bases, with 17 bases spanning the gap. CDR1 and CDR2 (germline): SGDLS, YYNGEE. The CDR3 is 14 residues long. This chain's CDR3 is CASSPHKNRDEAFF. The CDR3 DNA reads TGTGCCAGCAGCCCCCACAAGAACAGAGATGAAGCTTTCTTT.

V usage is TRBV15 and J usage is TRBJ2-1; D perhaps matches TRBD2 (6 bases). V lost 0 bases, J lost 7 bases, and 13 bases lay in between. This CDR3 has 15 amino acids. CDR1 LNHNV and CDR2 YYDKDF come from the germline V gene (reference sequence). CDR3 loop: CATSRDYGRGNEQFF. The CDR3 DNA reads as TGTGCCACCAGCAGAGATTACGGGAGAGGGAATGAGCAGTTCTTC.

The gene calls are TRBV4-3 and TRBJ1-4, with 11 nucleotides matching TRBD1. Losses at the gene ends were 4 bases for V and 7 bases for J; bases not matched to a gene: 5. The CDR3 has 15 amino acids. CDR1 and CDR2 (germline): LGHNA, YSLEER. CDR3 sequence: CASSPGDRGSEKLFF. As DNA, the CDR3 is TGCGCCAGCAGCCCTGGGGACAGGGGGAGTGAAAAACTGTTTTTT.

This chain uses TRBV5-1 with TRBJ2-1, with a possible D match to TRBD2 (6 bases). The length of the CDR3 is 13 residues. Germline V gives CDR1 SGHRS, CDR2 YFSETQ. Trimming pared 5 bases from V and 6 bases from J, leaving 12 bases between. CDR3 DNA: TGCGCCAGCAGTACCGGACTACCCAATGAGCAGTTCTTC. This sequence encodes CASSTGLPNEQFF.

Comment on this clone: Other DNA sequences from this sample encode an identical CDR3 as well. The rearrangement uses TRBV3-1 (or the pseudogene TRBV3-2) and TRBJ1-3; no firm D call. The CDR3 is 14 amino acids. The V and J ends lost 1 base and 4 bases respectively, with 8 bases between them. Germline V CDR1 and CDR2: LGHDT, YNNKEL (reference sequence). CDR3 sequence (DNA): TGTGCCAGCAGCCAAGGGGCAGGAGGAAACACCATATATTTT. Protein product: CASSQGAGGNTIYF.